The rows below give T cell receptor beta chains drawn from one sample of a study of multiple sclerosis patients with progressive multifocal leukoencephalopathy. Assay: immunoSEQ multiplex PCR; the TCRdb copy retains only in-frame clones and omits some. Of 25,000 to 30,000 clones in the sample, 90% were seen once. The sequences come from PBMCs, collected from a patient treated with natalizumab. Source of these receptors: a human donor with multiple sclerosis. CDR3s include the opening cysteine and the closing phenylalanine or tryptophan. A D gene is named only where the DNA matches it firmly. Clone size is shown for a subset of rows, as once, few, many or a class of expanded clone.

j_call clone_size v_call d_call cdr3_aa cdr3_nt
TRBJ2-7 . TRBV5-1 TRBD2 CASSLGQRGNEQYF TGCGCCAGCAGCTTGGGCCAGCGGGGGAACGAGCAGTACTTC
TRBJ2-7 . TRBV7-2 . CASSLGGQREQYF TGTGCCAGCAGCTTAGGGGGCCAGAGAGAGCAGTACTTC
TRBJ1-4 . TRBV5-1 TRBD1 CASSLAAGGGEKLFF TGCGCCAGCAGCTTGGCGGCAGGGGGCGGAGAAAAACTGTTTTTT
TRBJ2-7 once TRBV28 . CASSPDRWPVRYEQYF TGTGCCAGCAGTCCAGACAGGTGGCCGGTTAGGTACGAGCAGTACTTC
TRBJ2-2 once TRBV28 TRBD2 CASGVGGGIGELFF TGTGCCAGCGGGGTCGGCGGGGGGATCGGGGAGCTGTTTTTT
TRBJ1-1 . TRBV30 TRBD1 CAWTADPARGSEAFF TGTGCCTGGACCGCGGACCCGGCCAGGGGGAGCGAAGCTTTCTTT
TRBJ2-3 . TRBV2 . CASRVVAGTDTQYF TGTGCCAGCCGGGTGGTAGCGGGCACAGATACGCAGTATTTT
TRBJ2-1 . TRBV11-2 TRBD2 CASSSSPLLAGGTYNEQFF TGTGCCAGCAGCTCCTCGCCTCTATTAGCGGGGGGAACCTACAATGAGCAGTTCTTC
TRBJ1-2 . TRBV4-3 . CASSQEILGNYGYTF TGCGCCAGCAGCCAAGAAATATTAGGGAACTATGGCTACACCTTC
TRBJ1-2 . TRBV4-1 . CASSQGRSYGYTF TGCGCCAGCAGCCAAGGACGGTCCTATGGCTACACCTTC
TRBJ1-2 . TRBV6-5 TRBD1 CASSYGGTGRDGYTF TGTGCCAGCAGTTACGGCGGGACAGGGAGGGATGGCTACACCTTC
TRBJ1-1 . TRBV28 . CASRLGPGHGIEAFF TGTGCCAGCAGATTAGGGCCAGGGCACGGAATTGAAGCTTTCTTT
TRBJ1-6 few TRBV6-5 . CASSYGRAYNSPLHF TGTGCCAGCAGTTACGGCAGAGCCTATAATTCACCCCTCCACTTT